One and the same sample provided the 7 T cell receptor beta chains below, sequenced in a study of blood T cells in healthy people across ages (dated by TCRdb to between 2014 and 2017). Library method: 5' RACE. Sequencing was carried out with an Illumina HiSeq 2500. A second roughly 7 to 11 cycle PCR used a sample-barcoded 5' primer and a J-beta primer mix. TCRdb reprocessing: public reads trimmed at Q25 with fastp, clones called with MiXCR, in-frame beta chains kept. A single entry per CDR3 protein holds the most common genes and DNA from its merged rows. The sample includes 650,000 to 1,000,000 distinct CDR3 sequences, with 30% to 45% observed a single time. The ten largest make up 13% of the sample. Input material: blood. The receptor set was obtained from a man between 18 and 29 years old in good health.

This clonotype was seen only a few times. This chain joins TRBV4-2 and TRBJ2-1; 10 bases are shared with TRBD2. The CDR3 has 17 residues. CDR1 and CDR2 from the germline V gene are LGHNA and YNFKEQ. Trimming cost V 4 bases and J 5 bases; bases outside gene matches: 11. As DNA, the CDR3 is TGTGCCAGCAGCCCCGAAGGAGCGGGGGGGCCCAACAATGAGCAGTTCTTC. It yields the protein CASSPEGAGGPNNEQFF.

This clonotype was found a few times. CDR3 residues: CASSGGRGNTEAFF. The CDR3 DNA sequence: TGCGCCAGCAGCGGAGGGCGGGGGAACACTGAAGCTTTCTTT. The chain couples TRBV5-1 to TRBJ1-1; unclear D gene. Germline V lookup: CDR1 SGHRS, CDR2 YFSETQ. Trimming left V 4 bases short and J 1 base short, with 11 bases between. There are 14 residues in the CDR3.

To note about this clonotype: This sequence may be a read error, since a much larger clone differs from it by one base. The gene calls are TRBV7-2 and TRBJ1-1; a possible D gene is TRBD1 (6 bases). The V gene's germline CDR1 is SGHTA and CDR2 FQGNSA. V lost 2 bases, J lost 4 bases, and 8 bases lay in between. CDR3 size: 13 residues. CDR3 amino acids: CASSLWGATEAFF. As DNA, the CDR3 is TGTGCCAGCAGCTTATGGGGGGCCACTGAAGCTTTCTTT.

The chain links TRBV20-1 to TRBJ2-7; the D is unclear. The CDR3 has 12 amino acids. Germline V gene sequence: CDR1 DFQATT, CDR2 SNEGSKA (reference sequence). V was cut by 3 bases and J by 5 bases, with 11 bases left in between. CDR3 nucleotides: TGCAGTGCTAGTGCCCGAGTCCACGAGCAGTACTTC. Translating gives CSASARVHEQYF.

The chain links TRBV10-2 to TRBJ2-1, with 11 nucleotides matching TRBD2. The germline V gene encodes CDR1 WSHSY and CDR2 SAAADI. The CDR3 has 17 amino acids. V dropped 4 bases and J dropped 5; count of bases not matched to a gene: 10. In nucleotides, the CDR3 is TGCGCCAGCAGTGTTACTCCGACTAGCGGGGACGACAATGAGCAGTTCTTC. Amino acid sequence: CASSVTPTSGDDNEQFF.

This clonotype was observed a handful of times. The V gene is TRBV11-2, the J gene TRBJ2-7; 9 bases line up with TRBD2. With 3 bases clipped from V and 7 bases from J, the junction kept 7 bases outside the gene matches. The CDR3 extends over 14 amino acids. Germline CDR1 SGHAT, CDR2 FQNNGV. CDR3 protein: CASSFQRGDNEQYF. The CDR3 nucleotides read TGTGCCAGCAGCTTCCAGCGGGGGGACAATGAGCAGTACTTC.

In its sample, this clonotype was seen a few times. CDR3 protein: CSARDLAGASTDTQYF. The CDR3 nucleotides are TGCAGTGCTAGAGATCTAGCGGGAGCGAGCACAGATACGCAGTATTTT. The gene calls are TRBV20-1 and TRBJ2-3, with 10 bases that match TRBD2. The J segment lost 0 bases and the V segment lost 0 bases, leaving 3 bases of the junction unmatched. Germline V gene data show CDR1 as DFQATT and CDR2 as SNEGSKA (reference sequence). The CDR3 runs to 16 residues.